The 2 T cell receptor beta chains listed next were all sequenced from one sample in a study of naive and memory T cell subsets. An equimolar mix of two oligonucleotides served as the beta constant-region primer for TRBC1 and TRBC2. Nested alpha and beta constant-region primers with the SP2 primer drove four PCR rounds on ligated cDNA. TCRdb re-called the UMI-ligation and nested PCR reads through MiXCR, storing one row per CDR3 protein. The profile shows tens of thousands of distinct CDR3 sequences, about 18% of them singletons. Sequenced input: effector memory CD4+ T cells from blood. Subset given: effector memory, CD45RA- CD27-. Source of these receptors: a human donor in good health.

This clonotype has more than one count but fewer than ten. The CDR3 sequence: CASEAVLAGGITDTQYF. DNA for the CDR3: TGTGCCAGCGAGGCGGTACTAGCGGGAGGGATCACAGATACGCAGTATTTT. J is TRBJ2-3 and V is TRBV2, with 13 bases lining up with TRBD2. The CDR3 extends over 17 amino acids. Germline V gene sequence: CDR1 SNHLY, CDR2 FYNNEI. Trimming at V came to 8 bases and at J to 2 bases, leaving 10 bases not matched to a gene.

This chain links TRBV30 with TRBJ2-2; D tentatively reads TRBD1 or TRBD2 (6 bases each). The CDR3 consists of 13 residues. V shed 0 bases and J shed 6 bases, with 8 bases lying between them. Germline CDR1 is GTSNPN and CDR2 is SVGIG (reference sequence). The CDR3 sequence is CAWSVGGPGELFF. DNA of the CDR3: TGTGCCTGGAGTGTAGGGGGGCCCGGGGAGCTGTTTTTT.